This T cell receptor beta chain was retrieved from a study of blood T cell repertoires in COVID-19 (dated by TCRdb to the early 2020s). Regarding the research as a whole: Collaborator samples came from the United States, Italy and Spain and covered acute and convalescent phases of COVID-19. The samples were drawn from the first 160 participants of the ongoing ImmuneRACE study and from some 1,300 subjects provided by 6 global collaborators. The repertoires were released in a freely available public database intended as a resource for research on the immune response to SARS-CoV-2. The material from the prospective study consisted of cDNA or gDNA derived from T cells, B-cell-depleted T cells, or PBMCs. Deeply sampled blood TCRbeta repertoires from subjects exposed to, actively infected with, or recovered from COVID-19 were included in the dataset. The sample metadata nearly always contained a de-identified subject ID, COVID-19 status, age in years and sex. HLA class I and class II types, where available, came from metadata supplied by the sample provider rather than from assay-based typing. The study at large found these results: The amount of clinical and demographic metadata varied by source and participant and was provided uncurated.

TCRbeta CDR3 regions were amplified from genomic DNA by means of the immunoSEQ Assay, a bias-controlled multiplex PCR. The published analysis was carried out like this. The number of nucleated cells in each sample was estimated from the amplification of reference gene primers within the assay. To quantify the absolute abundance of each unique TCRbeta CDR3 rearrangement, sequence reads were collapsed and filtered. Productive Simpson clonality was computed per sample as the square root of Simpson's diversity index over productive rearrangements. This immuneACCESS table, as held by TCRdb, lists in-frame sequences with V and J called but not all clones. Of the missing ones, under half trace to an unresolved V gene in checked studies; the others have no known cause. V and J calls plus clone size are reproduced from that table; the DNA served to infer D and trimming. Here the sample has almost 200,000 clones; about nine tenths occur a single time. The biggest ten clones account for approximately 0.75% of the sample.

Each collaborating institution followed its own protocols to collect whole blood in K2EDTA tubes. For TCRbeta analysis, collaborators shipped samples in one of three forms: frozen whole blood, isolated PBMCs, or DNA extracted from either of those sample types. To note about this clone: Its specific antigen is unknown. Per-base qualities were not stored, and no clone one base away is much larger.

Trimming accounts for 4 bases at V and 1 base at J, while the number of junction bases matched to no gene is 5. Taken from the germline V gene, the CDR1 and CDR2 loops are SQVTM and ANQGSEA. Spanning cysteine to phenylalanine, the CDR3 consists of 14 amino acids. Only the CDR3 region is kept as DNA, spanning 42 bases read in frame from base 1. The source of this sequence is an older woman with acute or convalescent COVID-19. The sample taken for sequencing was peripheral blood. The sequence joins TRBV29-1 to TRBJ1-1, with 8 bases in between that match TRBD1. This receptor carries the CDR3 CSVGYRGGNTEAFF. In nucleotide form, the sequence is TGCAGCGTTGGGTACAGGGGGGGGAACACTGAAGCTTTCTTT.